The T cell receptor beta chain described here comes from a study of T cell changes during pregnancy in multiple sclerosis. The germline gives CDR1 MDHEN, CDR2 SYDVKM. V shed 4 bases, J shed 4 bases, and the junction held 12 bases outside the gene matches. CDR3 size: 17 residues. The repertoire was sequenced with immunoSEQ multiplex PCR; TCRdb's copy has only in-frame clones and lacks some. The sample has some 46,000 clones; 90% to 95% are singletons. This chain uses TRBV28 with TRBJ2-3; 9 bases agree with TRBD2. The receptor's source is a female donor with multiple sclerosis, enrolled in a pregnancy study. Source: peripheral blood, taken in the third trimester of pregnancy. The CDR3 here is CASSSLVAGEYPDTQYF. The CDR3 DNA follows: TGTGCCAGCAGTTCCCTCGTAGCGGGAGAGTATCCAGATACGCAGTATTTT.